The 5 T cell receptor beta chains below all came from one sample that was sequenced in a study of T-cell reconstitution after alpha-beta-depleted transplantation in children (TCRdb year 2016). The library was built by means of PCR. The listed sequencing device is Illumina HiSeq 2500. TCR library preparation used molecular barcoding, with unique molecular identifiers applied to normalize quantification of the TCRbeta repertoire. TCRdb handled the public reads itself, with Q25 trimming in fastp and clone calling in MiXCR, and kept productive beta chains. Each entry merges the rows of one CDR3 protein and shows their most common DNA and genes. Recorded for this sample are around 800,000 distinct CDR3 sequences; about 15% of them occurred a single time. In total, the top ten clones hold approximately 5% of the sample. The treatment or condition tag for this specimen amounts to: allogeneic hematopoietic cell transplantation with graft depleted of TCRalphabeta T cells and CD19 B cells.

The specimen was PBMCs, mostly from graft donor cells, collected 360 days after TCRalphabeta/CD19-depleted stem cell transplant. These receptors originate from a male patient younger than 18 who had a stem cell transplant for acute lymphoblastic leukemia, so the T cells may come from the graft donor.

This clonotype was picked up a small number of times. This chain uses TRBV4-2 with TRBJ2-7, with 12 nucleotides matching TRBD2. The V gene's germline CDR1 is LGHNA and CDR2 YNFKEQ. The CDR3 spans 17 residues. After removal of 1 base from V and 5 bases from J, the junction contained 9 bases not matched to a gene. Here the CDR3 DNA reads TGTGCCAGCAGCCAAGGACTAGCGGGAGATCGTTGGCACGAGCAGTACTTC. Amino acids: CASSQGLAGDRWHEQYF.

This sequence joins TRBV11-3 and TRBJ2-5; TRBD1 is a possible D gene (6 bases). CDR3 length: 13 amino acids. CDR1 and CDR2 from the germline V gene are SGHNT and YENEEA. Trimming cost V 3 bases and J 5 bases, with 10 bases left between them. The chain's CDR3 is CASSFQRGETQYF. Here the CDR3 DNA reads TGTGCCAGCAGCTTTCAAAGGGGGGAGACCCAGTACTTC.

This clonotype has a count of ten or more. The chain combines TRBV6-5 with TRBJ2-7, with unresolved D. Germline CDR1 and CDR2: MNHEY and SVGAGI. V was shortened by 0 bases and J by 3 bases, with 12 bases between the two germline ends. The length of the CDR3 is 15 residues. In nucleotides, the CDR3 is TGTGCCAGCAGTTACTCGCAACTGGTAGGCTACGAGCAGTACTTC. It yields the protein CASSYSQLVGYEQYF.

This clonotype came up many times. The chain uses TRBV12-3 or TRBV12-4 and TRBJ2-1; D may be TRBD1 or TRBD2 (5 bases each). V was cut by 6 bases and J by 8 bases, with 11 bases left in between. CDR3 length equals 12 residues. In nucleotides, the CDR3 is TGTGCCAGCAGGGGGGATGTCGATGAGCAGTTCTTC. The encoded protein is CASRGDVDEQFF.

V and J are TRBV5-1 and TRBJ2-1, with TRBD1 as a possible D gene (6 bases). The CDR3 totals 16 residues. Germline CDR1 and CDR2: SGHRS and YFSETQ. Trimming left V 0 bases short and J 3 bases short, with 13 bases between. The CDR3 reads CASSLGQALVYNEQFF. The CDR3 region has the DNA TGCGCCAGCAGCTTGGGACAGGCACTAGTCTACAATGAGCAGTTCTTC.